The 22 T cell receptor beta chains below were found in one sample sequenced in a study of regulatory T cells in long-lasting Graves disease (dated by TCRdb to about 2021). Explained via the paper, the time point label denotes: persistent/refractory GD, antithyroid drugs over 5 years with positive TRAb. For both TCR sequencing and RNA sequencing, RNA was extracted from PBMCs using TRIzol. The library relied on multiplex PCR. Sequencing instrument: Illumina HiSeq 4000. To build TCR beta libraries, CDR3 regions were amplified by Arm-PCR using iRepertoire HTBI primers. The public sequencing data were trimmed at Q25 with fastp and processed into clonotypes with MiXCR by TCRdb, which kept only in-frame beta chains. Each record represents a unique CDR3 protein, reported with the most common genes and DNA among its rows. This sample holds more than 650,000 distinct CDR3 sequences; 25% to 35% were observed only once. The biggest ten clones account for about two fifths of the sample.

The material sequenced was peripheral blood mononuclear cells (PBMCs), taken when the disease was refractory, from a patient treated with antithyroid drugs. The receptors derive from a female donor with Graves disease.

The chain couples TRBV3-1 to TRBJ1-6; D unresolved. CDR3 length: 14 amino acids. Germline-derived CDR1 and CDR2 are LGHDT and YNNKEL (reference sequence). V was pared by 3 bases and J by 10 bases, with 13 bases between. The CDR3 DNA reads TGTGCCAGCAGCCAGGCTGTTTCAGGATCACCCCTCCACTTT. It yields the protein CASSQAVSGSPLHF.

The table lists this clonotype with a few counts. V is TRBV19 and J is TRBJ1-1; 7 bases are shared with TRBD1. The V gene end was trimmed by 5 bases and the J gene end by 4 bases; junction bases not matched to a gene: 7. The CDR3 consists of 14 residues. Germline V gives CDR1 LNHDA, CDR2 SQIVND (reference sequence). CDR3 protein: CASSSPGQFTEAFF. CDR3 sequence (DNA): TGTGCCAGTAGTTCTCCGGGACAGTTCACTGAAGCTTTCTTT.

V is TRBV19 and J is TRBJ2-7; D is undetermined. Deletions cut 2 bases from V and 6 bases from J, with 11 bases between. The germline V gene has CDR1 LNHDA and CDR2 SQIVND (reference sequence). The CDR3 extends over 13 amino acids. This chain's CDR3 is CASSIPQTPEQYF. DNA for the CDR3: TGTGCCAGTAGTATACCCCAGACACCCGAGCAGTACTTC.

Notes on this clonotype: A much larger clonotype is one base distant, so this may be a read error. V usage is TRBV6-5 and J usage is TRBJ1-1; no definite D call. In germline, CDR1 is MNHEY, CDR2 SVGAGI. The CDR3 contains 15 residues. Trimming pared 2 bases from V and 3 bases from J, leaving 13 bases between. The CDR3 DNA reads as TGTGCCAGCAGTTACGTTGGAACAAAGGACACTGAAGCTTTCTTT. Residues: CASSYVGTKDTEAFF.

The chain carries TRBV2 and TRBJ2-6, with TRBD2 as a possible D gene (6 bases). Trimming pared 6 bases from V and 0 bases from J, leaving 12 bases between. CDR1 is SNHLY, CDR2 FYNNEI, per germline. CDR3 length: 16 amino acids. In nucleotides, the CDR3 is TGTGCCAGCAGCCAAGGGACTCTCTCTGGGGCCAACGTCCTGACTTTC. Residues: CASSQGTLSGANVLTF.

This clonotype appeared many times. V and J are TRBV7-9 and TRBJ1-4, with D tentatively TRBD1 (6 bases). This CDR3 is 16 amino acids long. V was shortened by 1 base and J by 6 bases, with 15 bases between the two germline ends. Germline CDR1 is SEHNR and CDR2 is FQNEAQ (reference sequence). The CDR3 loop reads CASSLVVTAGDEKLFF. In nucleotides, the CDR3 is TGTGCCAGCAGCTTAGTGGTAACGGCAGGGGATGAAAAACTGTTTTTT.

This clonotype was recorded once. The DNA of the CDR3 is TGTGCCAGTCAGGGGACAACAAACATTCAGTACTTC. This encodes CASQGTTNIQYF. The chain is built from TRBV19 and TRBJ2-4; possible D gene TRBD1, 6 bases. The CDR3 loop spans 12 amino acids. Germline assignment: CDR1 LNHDA and CDR2 SQIVND (reference sequence). The V end lost 8 bases, the J end lost 6 bases, and 11 bases lay between the germline ends. Combining the CDR3 with reference TRBV19 and TRBJ2-4 gives the whole variable domain DGGITQSPKYLFRKEGQNVTLSCEQNLNHDAMYWYRQDPGQGLRLIYYSQIVNDFQKGDIAEGYSVSREKKESFPLTVTSAQKNPTAFYLCASQGTTNIQYFGAGTRLSVL.

This clonotype was seen once. V and J are TRBV6-2 or TRBV6-3 and TRBJ2-2; 11 positions agree with TRBD2. The CDR3 runs to 17 residues. J was trimmed by 0 bases and V by 0 bases; bases with no gene match: 0. Germline CDR1 and CDR2: MNHEY and SVGEGT. The CDR3: CASSYSTSGTNTGELFF. CDR3 nucleotides: TGTGCCAGCAGTTACTCGACTAGCGGGACGAACACCGGGGAGCTGTTTTTT.

The chain links TRBV20-1 to TRBJ2-7, with D unclear. V lost 0 bases, J lost 2 bases, and 11 bases lay in between. CDR1 is DFQATT and CDR2 is SNEGSKA in the germline V gene (reference sequence). The CDR3 has 14 residues. CDR3 in amino acids: CSARDRVTTYEQYF. DNA of the CDR3: TGCAGTGCTAGAGATCGGGTCACCACCTACGAGCAGTACTTC.

This clonotype was counted a few times. A junction end diverges from the germline sequence, so it may reflect a read error. The chain has TRBV7-2 and TRBJ1-5; 7 nucleotides agree with TRBD1. Germline V gene lookup returns CDR1 SGHTA and CDR2 FQGNSA. The CDR3 spans 15 residues. The CDR3 loop is CASSLYRDSTQPQHF. The CDR3 DNA reads TGTGCCAGCAGCTTATACCGGGACAGCACTCAGCCCCAGCATTTT.

V gene TRBV30 combines with J gene TRBJ1-1; D remains unclear. Trimming took off 3 bases at V and 0 bases at J, with 11 bases between the two ends. This CDR3 comprises 14 residues. The germline V gene encodes CDR1 GTSNPN and CDR2 SVGIG (reference sequence). This CDR3 reads CAWRAGGMNTEAFF. Written as DNA, the CDR3 is TGTGCCTGGAGGGCCGGAGGGATGAACACTGAAGCTTTCTTT.

This chain uses TRBV11-1 with TRBJ2-2, with D possibly matching TRBD2 (6 bases). The CDR3 runs to 17 residues. CDR1 is SGHAT, CDR2 FQDESV, per germline (reference sequence). Trimming pared 3 bases from V and 4 bases from J, leaving 18 bases between. CDR3 DNA: TGTGCCAGCAGCTTCCCTTTTGGTAGCGGAGTCACCGGGGAGCTGTTTTTT. Protein sequence: CASSFPFGSGVTGELFF.

The chain links TRBV6-5 to TRBJ1-2; TRBD1 matches at 9 bases. After removal of 2 bases from V and 3 bases from J, the junction contained 7 bases not matched to a gene. The CDR3 is 16 amino acids. Looked up from germline, CDR1 is MNHEY and CDR2 is SVGAGI. Written as DNA, the CDR3 is TGTGCCAGCAGTTACCTAGGGACAGGGATATACTATGGCTACACCTTC. It yields the protein CASSYLGTGIYYGYTF.

The rearrangement uses TRBV11-3 and TRBJ2-5, with TRBD1 identical over 7 bases. Germline V gene sequence: CDR1 SGHNT, CDR2 YENEEA. V lost 2 bases and J lost 2; bases outside the gene matches: 8. This CDR3 has 16 residues. The CDR3 bases are TGTGCCAGCAGCTTAACCGCGACAGGGTTTCAAGAGACCCAGTACTTC. It encodes CASSLTATGFQETQYF.

The V call is TRBV6-5, the J call TRBJ2-7; maybe TRBD2 (7 bases). Germline V CDR1 and CDR2: MNHEY, SVGAGI. V lost 2 bases and J 2 bases, leaving 19 bases between the germline ends. This CDR3 spans 17 amino acids. CDR3 bases: TGTGCCAGCAGTTACCAACCTAGCCGGGGGGCAGCCTACGAGCAGTACTTC. It specifies CASSYQPSRGAAYEQYF.

This clonotype occurred a few times. The chain couples TRBV28 to TRBJ2-7; TRBD1 might be the D (6 bases). V was cut by 6 bases and J by 3 bases, with 18 bases left in between. The CDR3 is made up of 15 amino acids. The germline V gene has CDR1 MDHEN and CDR2 SYDVKM. DNA of the CDR3: TGTGCCAGCAGCCACCCACAGTACAGGGACTACGAGCAGTACTTC. It encodes CASSHPQYRDYEQYF.

The CDR3 DNA follows: TGCAGCGTTGATGAGGGATGGGTCACTGAAGCTTTCTTT. As protein: CSVDEGWVTEAFF. The chain recombines TRBV29-1 with TRBJ1-1; no clear D gene. Per the germline V gene, CDR1 is SQVTM and CDR2 is ANQGSEA. This CDR3 has 13 amino acids. V was clipped by 3 bases and J by 4 bases, with 12 bases between them.

The V call is TRBV28, the J call TRBJ1-1; D is perhaps TRBD1 (6 bases). Deletions cut 3 bases from V and 1 base from J, with 21 bases between. Germline V gene lookup returns CDR1 MDHEN and CDR2 SYDVKM. This CDR3 spans 18 amino acids. The CDR3 loop reads CASSFLVAKGGKNTEAFF. In nucleotides, the CDR3 is TGTGCCAGCAGTTTCCTGGTGGCGAAGGGGGGGAAGAACACTGAAGCTTTCTTT.

This clonotype was observed at least ten times. V usage is TRBV28 and J usage is TRBJ2-7; D call uncertain. Germline values: CDR1 MDHEN, CDR2 SYDVKM. V gave up 2 bases and J gave up 0 bases, with 11 bases separating them. This CDR3 has 15 residues. The CDR3 is CASSLGVVSSYEQYF. As DNA, the CDR3 is TGTGCCAGCAGTTTAGGTGTGGTCAGCTCCTACGAGCAGTACTTC.

This chain uses TRBV4-1 with TRBJ1-5, with a weak D call TRBD1 (5 bases). V lost 1 base, J lost 0 bases, and 10 bases lay in between. The CDR3 spans 16 residues. The germline CDR1 and CDR2 sequences are MGHRA and YSYEKL. The CDR3 coding sequence is TGCGCCAGCAGCCAAGTCACAGGAAATAGCAATCAGCCCCAGCATTTT. It is translated as CASSQVTGNSNQPQHF.

The V call is TRBV5-1, the J call TRBJ2-2, with D unresolved. The V and J ends lost 1 base and 0 bases respectively, with 7 bases between them. This CDR3 has 15 residues. Germline V CDR1 and CDR2: SGHRS, YFSETQ. CDR3 in amino acids: CASSLIETNTGELFF. For the CDR3, the DNA is TGCGCCAGCAGCTTGATCGAAACGAACACCGGGGAGCTGTTTTTT.

This clonotype showed up just a few times. The rearrangement links TRBV10-3 to TRBJ2-7; D remains ambiguous. The CDR3 spans 13 residues. The V and J ends lost 3 bases and 2 bases respectively, with 8 bases between them. Germline V gene lookup returns CDR1 ENHRY and CDR2 SYGVKD. As DNA, the CDR3 is TGTGCCATCAGTGATGTGGGTGCCTACGAGCAGTACTTC. This gives the protein CAISDVGAYEQYF.